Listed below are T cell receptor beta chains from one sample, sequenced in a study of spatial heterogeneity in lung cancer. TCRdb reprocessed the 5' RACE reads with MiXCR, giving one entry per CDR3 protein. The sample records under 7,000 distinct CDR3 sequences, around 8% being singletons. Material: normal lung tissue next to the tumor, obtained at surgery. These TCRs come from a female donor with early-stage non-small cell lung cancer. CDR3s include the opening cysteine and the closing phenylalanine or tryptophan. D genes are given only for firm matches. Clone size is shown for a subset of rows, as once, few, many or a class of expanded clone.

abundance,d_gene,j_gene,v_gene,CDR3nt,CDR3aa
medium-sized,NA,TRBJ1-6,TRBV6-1,TGTGCCAGCGGTTTCCTCGATTCACCCCTCCACTTT,CASGFLDSPLHF
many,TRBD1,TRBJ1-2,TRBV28,TGTGCCAGCAGTTTGTGGGCAGGGGGCTCTCGGTACTATGGCTACACCTTC,CASSLWAGGSRYYGYTF
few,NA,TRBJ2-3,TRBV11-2,TGTGCCAGCAGCTCCGAACGGGTTAGCACAGATACGCAGTATTTT,CASSSERVSTDTQYF
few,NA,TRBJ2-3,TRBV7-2,TGTGCCAGCAGCTTAGATACTAGAGGGACCGATACGCAGTATTTT,CASSLDTRGTDTQYF
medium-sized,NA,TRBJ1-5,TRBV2,TGTGCCAGCACCCCCAGACCCCTCCAGCCCCAGCATTTT,CASTPRPLQPQHF
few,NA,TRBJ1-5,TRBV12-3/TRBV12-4,TGTGCCAGCAGTAGCGGGACAAGCAATCAGCCCCAGCATTTT,CASSSGTSNQPQHF
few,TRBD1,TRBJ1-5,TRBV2,TGTGCCAGCCACCACGACAGGGGGGGCAATCAGCCCCAGCATTTT,CASHHDRGGNQPQHF
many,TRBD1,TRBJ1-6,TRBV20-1,TGCAGTGCTAGCCGGGACAGGGGCAGGTCACCCCTCCACTTT,CSASRDRGRSPLHF
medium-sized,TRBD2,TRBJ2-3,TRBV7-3,TGTGCCAGCAGCCCCCGTTCGAAGCGGGGGTATACAGATACGCAGTATTTT,CASSPRSKRGYTDTQYF
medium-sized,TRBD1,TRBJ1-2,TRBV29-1,TGCAGCGTGGGGGGGAGACAGGGGTCCTATGGCTACACCTTC,CSVGGRQGSYGYTF
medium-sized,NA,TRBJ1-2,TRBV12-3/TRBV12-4,TGTGCCAGCAGTTTGGGCAGGGCTAACTATGGCTACACCTTC,CASSLGRANYGYTF
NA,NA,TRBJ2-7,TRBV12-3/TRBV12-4,TGTGCCACCTCGGGGTCAACGTCCTACGAGCAGTACTTC,CATSGSTSYEQYF
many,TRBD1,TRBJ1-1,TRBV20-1,TGCAGTGCTCCGATCGTCGCAGGGGGAGGTGAAGCTTTCTTT,CSAPIVAGGGEAFF
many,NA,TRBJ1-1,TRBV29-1,TGCAGCGTTGTTCACAGTTTGAACACTGAAGCTTTCTTT,CSVVHSLNTEAFF
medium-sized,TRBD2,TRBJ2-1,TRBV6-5,TGTGCCAGCAGTTATTCGACTAGCGGGGGGCAGGTTGAGCAGTTCTTC,CASSYSTSGGQVEQFF
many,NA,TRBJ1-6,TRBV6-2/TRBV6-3,TGTGCCAGCAGTTATCCCGGGATTGGGGCGGACTCACCCCTCCACTTT,CASSYPGIGADSPLHF
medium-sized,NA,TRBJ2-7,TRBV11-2,TGTGCCAGCAGCTTAGGGACCCCCTCCATCTACGAGCAGTACTTC,CASSLGTPSIYEQYF
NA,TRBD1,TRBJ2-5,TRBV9,TGTGCCAGCAGCCCGCGGGACAGGGCAACCCAAGAGACCCAGTACTTC,CASSPRDRATQETQYF
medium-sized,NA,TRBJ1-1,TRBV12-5,TGTGCTAGTGGCCAGGACGGGAACACTGAAGCTTTCTTT,CASGQDGNTEAFF
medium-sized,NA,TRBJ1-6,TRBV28,TGTGCCAGCAGTTTAGGGGACACCTATTCACCCCTCCACTTT,CASSLGDTYSPLHF
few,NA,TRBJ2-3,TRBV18,TGTGCCAGCTCACCGGCCGGGAGCGGGTGGACAGATACGCAGTATTTT,CASSPAGSGWTDTQYF
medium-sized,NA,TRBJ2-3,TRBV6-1,TGTGCCAGCAGTGAACGCCCGAACCTGGGGACAGATACGCAGTATTTT,CASSERPNLGTDTQYF
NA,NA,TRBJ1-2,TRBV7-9,TGTGCCAGCAGCAACCGACCGGCTGGCTACACCTTC,CASSNRPAGYTF
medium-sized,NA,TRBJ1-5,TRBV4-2,TGTGCCAGCAGCCAAGGCCTCAGACAGCCCAATAGACCTTATAGCAATCAGCCCCAGCATTTT,CASSQGLRQPNRPYSNQPQHF
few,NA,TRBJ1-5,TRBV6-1,TGTGCCAGCACGAGCTATTACAATCAGCCCCAGCATTTT,CASTSYYNQPQHF
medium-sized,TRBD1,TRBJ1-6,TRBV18,TGTGCCAGCTCACCACTCCCGGACAGGATTAATTCACCCCTCCACTTT,CASSPLPDRINSPLHF
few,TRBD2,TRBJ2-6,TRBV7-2,TGTGCCAGCAGCTTAGCCGGGGGGGCTGGGGCCAACGTCCTGACTTTC,CASSLAGGAGANVLTF
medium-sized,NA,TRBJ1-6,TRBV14,TGTGCCAGCAGCCAAGTTCATAATTCACCCCTCCACTTT,CASSQVHNSPLHF
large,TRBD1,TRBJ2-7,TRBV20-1,TGCAGTGCTCCGAACCGGGACAGGGGCACCCACGAGCAGTACTTC,CSAPNRDRGTHEQYF
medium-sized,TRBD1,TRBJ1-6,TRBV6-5,TGTGCCAGCAGTTACAAGGGGACAGGGAATTCCGCCTATAATTCACCCCTCCACTTT,CASSYKGTGNSAYNSPLHF
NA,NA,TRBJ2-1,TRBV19,TGTGCCAGTAGTATACCTGCTGCCCCTTATTACAATGAGCAGTTCTTC,CASSIPAAPYYNEQFF
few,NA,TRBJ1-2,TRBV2,TGTGCCAGCCACCCGGGCAACTATGGCTACACCTTC,CASHPGNYGYTF
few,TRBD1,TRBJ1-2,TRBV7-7,TGTGCCAGCAGCTTAGCGCTGGGGACAGAAGGAGCTTTAGGTGGCTACACCTTC,CASSLALGTEGALGGYTF
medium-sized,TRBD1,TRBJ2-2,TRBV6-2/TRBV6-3,TGTGCCAGCAGGGGACAGTCAGACACCGGGGAGCTGTTTTTT,CASRGQSDTGELFF
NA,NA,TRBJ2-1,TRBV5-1,TGCGCCAGCAGCTGGCGGGCCGGGGGCAATGAGCAGTTCTTC,CASSWRAGGNEQFF
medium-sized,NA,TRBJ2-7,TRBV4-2,TGTGCCAGCAGCCAATCCAACGTGGCCTACGAGCAGTACTTC,CASSQSNVAYEQYF
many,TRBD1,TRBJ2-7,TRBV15,TGTGCCACCAGCAGAGAAGGGACAGGGGGCTGGGGTGAGCAGTACTTC,CATSREGTGGWGEQYF
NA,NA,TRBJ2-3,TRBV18,TGTGTCAGCTCACCGGCCGGGAGCGGGTGGACAGATACGCAGTATTTT,CVSSPAGSGWTDTQYF
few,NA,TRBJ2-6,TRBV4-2,TGTGCCAGCAGCCCACTGGCTTCAGGGGCTGGGGCCAACGTCCTGACTTTC,CASSPLASGAGANVLTF
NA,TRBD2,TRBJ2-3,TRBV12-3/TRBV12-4,TGTGCCAGCAGTCTCTCCATAGCGGGTCCTAGCACAGATACGCAGTATTTT,CASSLSIAGPSTDTQYF
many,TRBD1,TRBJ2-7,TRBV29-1,TGCAGCGTCGTCCCGGGACAGGGTAATTACGAGCAGTACTTC,CSVVPGQGNYEQYF
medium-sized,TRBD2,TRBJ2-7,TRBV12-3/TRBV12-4,TGTGCCAGCAGTTCTGCTGGCGGGGGGTCCTACGAGCAGTACTTC,CASSSAGGGSYEQYF
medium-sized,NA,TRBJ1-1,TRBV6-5,TGTGCCAGCAGTTACTTCTCCCCTTACTACAGGGACACTGAAGCTTTCTTT,CASSYFSPYYRDTEAFF
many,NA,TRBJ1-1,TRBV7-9,TGTGCCAGCAGCTTAGCGGCGAACACTGAAGCTTTCTTT,CASSLAANTEAFF
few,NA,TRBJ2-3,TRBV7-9,TGTGCCAGCCGAAAAGATGTACATACCACAGATACGCAGTATTTT,CASRKDVHTTDTQYF
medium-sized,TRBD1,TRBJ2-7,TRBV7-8,TGTGCCAGCAGCTCAAGACAGGGGGCCAGGTCGTACTTC,CASSSRQGARSYF
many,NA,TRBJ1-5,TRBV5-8,TGTGCCAGCAGGCAGGATAATCAGCCCCAGCATTTT,CASRQDNQPQHF
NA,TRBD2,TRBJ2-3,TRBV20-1,TGCAGTGCTAGTCCCCGACTAGCGGGGACAGATACGCAGTATTTT,CSASPRLAGTDTQYF
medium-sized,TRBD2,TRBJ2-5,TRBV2,TGTGCCAGCAGTCAGACTAGCGGGGGACAAGAGACCCAGTACTTC,CASSQTSGGQETQYF
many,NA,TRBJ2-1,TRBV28,TGTGCCAGCAGCTCCAGGGGAGTGGGTTACAATGAGCAGTTCTTC,CASSSRGVGYNEQFF
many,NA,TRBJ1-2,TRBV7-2,TGTGCCAGCAGCTTAGCGAAGGGTTCTTTCTATGGCTACACCTTC,CASSLAKGSFYGYTF
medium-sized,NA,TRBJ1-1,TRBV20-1,TGCAGTGCCGCGGAGGGTTCAAGCACTGAAGCTTTCTTT,CSAAEGSSTEAFF
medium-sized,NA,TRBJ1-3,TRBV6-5,TGTGCCAGCAGTTACTCCCCGGGGTACGGAAACACCATATATTTT,CASSYSPGYGNTIYF
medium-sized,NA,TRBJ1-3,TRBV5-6,TGTGCCAGCAGCTTGGGTCCGGGGAACACCATATATTTT,CASSLGPGNTIYF
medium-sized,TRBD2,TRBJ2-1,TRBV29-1,TGCAGCGTTGAACCCCCCGAGCGGGGAGCCTACAATGAGCAGTTCTTC,CSVEPPERGAYNEQFF
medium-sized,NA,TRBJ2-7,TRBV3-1,TGTGCCAGCAGCCAAGGGCAGGGGATCTACGAGCAGTACTTC,CASSQGQGIYEQYF
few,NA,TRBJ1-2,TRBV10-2,TGCGCCAGCAGTAATACAGGGAACTATGGCTACACCTTC,CASSNTGNYGYTF
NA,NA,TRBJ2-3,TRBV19,TGTGCCAGTAGTATTGGGGGGCGGAAACCCACAGATACGCAGTATTTT,CASSIGGRKPTDTQYF